This TCR beta chain was found in a study of blood T cells in healthy people across ages. The CDR3 has 19 residues. Germline V gene sequence: CDR1 DFQATT, CDR2 SNEGSKA (reference sequence). The V end lost 1 base, the J end lost 1 base, and 25 bases lay between the germline ends. With a J-beta primer mix and a sample-barcoded 5' primer, a second PCR ran about 7 to 12 cycles. MiXCR, run by TCRdb on the 5' RACE reads, gives a single entry per CDR3 protein. The table has roughly 800,000 distinct CDR3 sequences, roughly 25% seen once; the top ten hold 9.4%. General study findings and limits: Higher naive T cell percentage went strongly together with higher TCR beta diversity.

With respect to this clonotype: Its specificity is not known.

This sample also appeared in a second study, on T cells of mothers and their children. Per that paper: Over 9.5 million TCR beta CDR3 reads were obtained from each mother, and roughly 3 million from each child. Overlap ran slightly, non-significantly higher for related than unrelated mother-child pairs.

This sequence joins TRBV20-1 and TRBJ1-2, with D tentatively TRBD1 (6 bases). This clonotype was obtained from a boy younger than 18 in good health. Material: blood. The CDR3 nucleotides are TGCAGTGCTAGAGTTACCTGGGGTAGGGAAGGGGGTTTTAACTATGGCTACACCTTC. Protein: CSARVTWGREGGFNYGYTF.